The rows below give T cell receptor beta chains drawn from one sample of a study of beta chain features in type 1 diabetes. Produced via immunoSEQ multiplex PCR; TCRdb's table is partial and in-frame only. The table lists over 300,000 clones, 6.5% to 10% of them singletons. Sequenced sample: central memory CD4+ T cells from blood. The receptors stem from a young woman in good health. Both conserved end residues are part of each CDR3. D genes are given only for firm matches. Only some rows state a clone size, as once, few, many or a class for expanded clones.

d_call	v_call	j_call	clone_size	cdr3_nt	cdr3_aa
TRBD2	TRBV7-2	TRBJ2-5	-	TGTGCCAGCAGCGGTGCTAGCGGGATCAGGGAGCAGTACTTC	CASSGASGIREQYF
-	TRBV9	TRBJ2-1	few	TGTGCCAGCAGCGTAGTAGAAGGGAGACAGGGAGGGCAGCAGTTCTTC	CASSVVEGRQGGQQFF
-	TRBV9	TRBJ2-7	few	TGTGCCAGCAGCGTCGGACCCCCAGGAAATGGCTACGAGCAGTACTTC	CASSVGPPGNGYEQYF
-	TRBV4-1	TRBJ2-2	-	TGCGCCAGCAGTCACCCAGGGGGGGGATCCGGGGAGCTGTTTTTT	CASSHPGGGSGELFF
-	TRBV23-1	TRBJ2-5	-	TGCGCCAGCAGTCCGTCAAGGACGGGACAAGAGACCCAGTACTTC	CASSPSRTGQETQYF
-	TRBV11-2	TRBJ2-3	few	TGTGCCAGCACAGATCAGGGGACCAGGCAGTATTTT	CASTDQGTRQYF
TRBD2	TRBV6-5	TRBJ2-3	many	TGTGCCAGCAAAGCGGGAGTCGCAGATACGCAGTATTTT	CASKAGVADTQYF
TRBD1	TRBV4-3	TRBJ2-2	few	TGCGCCAGCTCTGACAGGGCCAACACCGGGGAGCTGTTTTTT	CASSDRANTGELFF
-	TRBV6-5	TRBJ2-1	-	TGTGCCAGCAGTATTTCCGGAGGGGAGCAGTTCTTC	CASSISGGEQFF
TRBD2	TRBV7-8	TRBJ2-1	-	TGTGCCAGCAGCTTATGGGCGGGAGACTATGAGCAGTTCTTC	CASSLWAGDYEQFF
TRBD2	TRBV4-1	TRBJ2-1	few	TGCGCCAGCAGCCGAGGGACTAGCGGGAGTGACAATGAGCAGTTCTTC	CASSRGTSGSDNEQFF
TRBD1	TRBV7-9	TRBJ1-4	-	TGTGCCAGCAGCTTCGACAGGGCGGCTAATGAAAAACTGTTTTTT	CASSFDRAANEKLFF
-	TRBV11-2	TRBJ1-2	-	TGTGCCAGCAGCTTGGGCAGGTTTCCTGGCTACACCTTC	CASSLGRFPGYTF
TRBD1	TRBV7-9	TRBJ2-1	-	TGTGCCAGCAGCTTTGGGGACGGACAGGGTCGGAATGAGCAGTTCTTC	CASSFGDGQGRNEQFF
-	TRBV11-3	TRBJ2-2	few	TGTGCCAGCAGACCTAACTGGAACACCGGGGAGCTGTTTTTT	CASRPNWNTGELFF
-	TRBV20-1	TRBJ2-3	-	TGCAGTGCTAGCCACACAGATACGCAGTATTTT	CSASHTDTQYF
-	TRBV7-2	TRBJ1-1	many	TGTGCCAGCAGCGCGGACTCGAACACTGAAGCTTTCTTT	CASSADSNTEAFF
-	TRBV2	TRBJ2-7	-	TGTGCCAGCAACGATCAACCTGGGGGCGAGCAGTACTTC	CASNDQPGGEQYF
TRBD1	TRBV7-9	TRBJ2-3	few	TGTGCCAGCAGCTTTTCGACAGGGCCCACAGATACGCAGTATTTT	CASSFSTGPTDTQYF
TRBD2	TRBV28	TRBJ2-1	-	TGTGCCAGCAGACAAACGGGAGGCAATGAGCAGTTCTTC	CASRQTGGNEQFF
TRBD2	TRBV7-9	TRBJ2-1	-	TGTGCCAGCAGCATCGGGACTATCCAGTTCAGCCCTCACAATGAGCAGTTCTTC	CASSIGTIQFSPHNEQFF
-	TRBV7-2	TRBJ1-5	many	TGTGCCAGCAGCCTCTGGAAAGATCAGCCCCAGCATTTT	CASSLWKDQPQHF
-	TRBV5-1	TRBJ2-1	few	TGCGCCAGCAGCTTCGGGGGAAGCACCTACAATGAGCAGTTCTTC	CASSFGGSTYNEQFF
TRBD2	TRBV10-2	TRBJ2-1	-	TGCGCCAGCATTCGAGCGGGAGGGCCTGGCAATGAGCAGTTCTTC	CASIRAGGPGNEQFF
TRBD1	TRBV6-5	TRBJ2-7	-	TGTGCCAGCAGTTACCGACGAACAGGGGGCTACGAGCAGTACTTC	CASSYRRTGGYEQYF